This TCR beta chain was captured in a study of blood T cell repertoires in COVID-19. In the study overall: Donors in the United States, Italy and Spain gave samples during acute or convalescent COVID-19.

Clones were sequenced by immunoSEQ multiplex PCR, and TCRdb holds only the in-frame ones, with some missing. The table has around 170,000 clones, around 86% seen once. The CDR3 runs to 14 residues. J lost 7 bases, V lost 2 bases, and 3 bases had no gene match. Germline loops: CDR1 MNHNY, CDR2 SVGAGI (reference sequence). The J gene is TRBJ1-5, the V gene TRBV6-6; 9 nucleotides line up with TRBD1. Material: peripheral blood. The clonotype was recovered from a woman in her seventies with COVID-19, enrolled during active disease. CDR3 in DNA: TGTGCCAGCAGTTACGAGGGACAGGGACAGCCCCAGCATTTT. Translating gives CASSYEGQGQPQHF.